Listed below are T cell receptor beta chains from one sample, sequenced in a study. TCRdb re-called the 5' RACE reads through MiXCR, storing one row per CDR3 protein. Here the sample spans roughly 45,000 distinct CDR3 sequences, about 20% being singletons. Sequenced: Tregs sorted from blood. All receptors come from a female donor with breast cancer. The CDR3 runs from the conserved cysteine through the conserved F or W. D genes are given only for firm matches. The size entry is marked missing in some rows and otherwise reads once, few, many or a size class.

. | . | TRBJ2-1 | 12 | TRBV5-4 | TGTGCCAGCAGCGGGCACTGGGATGAGCAGTTCTTC | CASSGHWDEQFF
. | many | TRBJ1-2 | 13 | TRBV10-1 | TGCGCCAGCAGTGATCGGACGGGCTATGGCTACACCTTC | CASSDRTGYGYTF
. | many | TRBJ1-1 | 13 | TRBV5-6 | TGTGCCCACTGGGCAGGAAAAAACACTGAAGCTTTCTTT | CAHWAGKNTEAFF
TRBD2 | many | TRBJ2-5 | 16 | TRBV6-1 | TGTGCCAGCAGTGAAGAATTAGCGGGGCTGGATCGGGGCCAGTACTTC | CASSEELAGLDRGQYF
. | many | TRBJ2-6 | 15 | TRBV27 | TGTGCCAGCAGTTTATGGGGGGCTGGGGCCAACGTCCTGACTTTC | CASSLWGAGANVLTF
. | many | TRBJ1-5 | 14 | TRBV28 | TGTGCCAGCAGTCCCGTTGGTCGGGGTCAGCCCCAGCATTTT | CASSPVGRGQPQHF
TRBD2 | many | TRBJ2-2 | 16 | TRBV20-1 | TGCAGTGCTAGAGATGGGACTAGCGGAGACACCGGGGAGCTGTTTTTT | CSARDGTSGDTGELFF
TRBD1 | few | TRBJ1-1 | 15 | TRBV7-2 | TGTGCCAGCAGCGGCAGGACAGGGGTGAACACTGAAGCTTTCTTT | CASSGRTGVNTEAFF
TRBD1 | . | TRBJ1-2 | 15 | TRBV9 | TGTGCCAGCAGCAGGGCGACAGGGGGGATCGATGGCTACACCTTC | CASSRATGGIDGYTF
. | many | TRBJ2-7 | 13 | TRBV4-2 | TGTGCCAGCAGCCAGTTTTATACCTACGAGCAGTACTTC | CASSQFYTYEQYF
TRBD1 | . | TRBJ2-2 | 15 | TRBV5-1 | TGCGCCAGCAGCTTTTCGACAGGGGGTTCAGGGGAGCTGTTTTTT | CASSFSTGGSGELFF
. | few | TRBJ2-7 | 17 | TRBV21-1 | TGTGCCAGCATGTCGGGACTAGCGGGAGGGCGATCCTACGAGCAGTACTTC | CASMSGLAGGRSYEQYF
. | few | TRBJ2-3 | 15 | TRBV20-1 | TGCAGTGCTAGAGATCTCGCGGGTTGGACAGATACGCAGTATTTT | CSARDLAGWTDTQYF
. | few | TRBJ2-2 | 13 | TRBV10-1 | TGCGCCAGCAGCGGACAGAGGACCGGGGAGCTGTTTTTT | CASSGQRTGELFF
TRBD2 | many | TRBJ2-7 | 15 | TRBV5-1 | TGCGCCAGCAGCTGGTCTACTAGCGTCTCCTACGAGCAGTACTTC | CASSWSTSVSYEQYF
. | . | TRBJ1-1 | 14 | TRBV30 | TGTGCCTGGAGTGTAATGGGTACGAACACTGAAGCTTTCTTT | CAWSVMGTNTEAFF
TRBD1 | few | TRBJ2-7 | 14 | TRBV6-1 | TGTGCCAGCAGTGAAGGGGACAGTGCCTACGAGCAGTACTTC | CASSEGDSAYEQYF
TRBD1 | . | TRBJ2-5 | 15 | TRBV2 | TGTGCCAGCAGTCGGGACAGGGGATTAGGAGAGACCCAGTACTTC | CASSRDRGLGETQYF
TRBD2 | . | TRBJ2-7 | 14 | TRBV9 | TGTGCCAGCAGCGTAGGGGAGGGCCCCTACGAGCAGTACTTC | CASSVGEGPYEQYF
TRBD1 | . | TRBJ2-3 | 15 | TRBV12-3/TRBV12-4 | TGTGCCAGCAGCGATACAGGGGCCAACGCAGATACGCAGTATTTT | CASSDTGANADTQYF
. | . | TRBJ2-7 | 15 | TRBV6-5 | TGTGCCAGCAGCCTCGGACACCCGAGCTCCTACGAGCAGTACTTC | CASSLGHPSSYEQYF
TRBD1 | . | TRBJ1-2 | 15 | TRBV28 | TGTGCCAGCAGGCGGAGGACAGGCCCGCTCTATGGCTACACCTTC | CASRRRTGPLYGYTF
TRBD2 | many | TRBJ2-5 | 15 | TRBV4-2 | TGTGCCAGCAGCGTTGGACTAGCGGGAGTGGAGACCCAGTACTTC | CASSVGLAGVETQYF
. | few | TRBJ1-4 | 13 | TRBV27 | TGTGCCAGCAGTCCACGAGGGGGGGAAAAACTGTTTTTT | CASSPRGGEKLFF
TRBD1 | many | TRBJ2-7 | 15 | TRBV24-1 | TGTGCCACCAGTGATTGGACAGGGGTTGGCTACGAGCAGTACTTC | CATSDWTGVGYEQYF